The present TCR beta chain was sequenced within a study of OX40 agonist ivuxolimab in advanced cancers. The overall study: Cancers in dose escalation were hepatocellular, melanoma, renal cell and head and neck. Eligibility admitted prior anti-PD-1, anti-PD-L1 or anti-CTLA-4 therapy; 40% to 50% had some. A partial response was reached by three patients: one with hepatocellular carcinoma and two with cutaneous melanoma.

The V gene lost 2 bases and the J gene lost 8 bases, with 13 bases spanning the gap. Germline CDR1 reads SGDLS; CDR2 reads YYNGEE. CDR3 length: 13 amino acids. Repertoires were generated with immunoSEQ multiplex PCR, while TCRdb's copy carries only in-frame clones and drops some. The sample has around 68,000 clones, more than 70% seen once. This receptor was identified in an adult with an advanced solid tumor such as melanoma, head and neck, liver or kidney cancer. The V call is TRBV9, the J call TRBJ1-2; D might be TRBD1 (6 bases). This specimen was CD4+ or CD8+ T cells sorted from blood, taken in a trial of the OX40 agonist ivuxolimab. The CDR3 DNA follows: TGTGCCAGCAGCGTTTTACAGGGTAACGGCTACACCTTC. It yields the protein CASSVLQGNGYTF.